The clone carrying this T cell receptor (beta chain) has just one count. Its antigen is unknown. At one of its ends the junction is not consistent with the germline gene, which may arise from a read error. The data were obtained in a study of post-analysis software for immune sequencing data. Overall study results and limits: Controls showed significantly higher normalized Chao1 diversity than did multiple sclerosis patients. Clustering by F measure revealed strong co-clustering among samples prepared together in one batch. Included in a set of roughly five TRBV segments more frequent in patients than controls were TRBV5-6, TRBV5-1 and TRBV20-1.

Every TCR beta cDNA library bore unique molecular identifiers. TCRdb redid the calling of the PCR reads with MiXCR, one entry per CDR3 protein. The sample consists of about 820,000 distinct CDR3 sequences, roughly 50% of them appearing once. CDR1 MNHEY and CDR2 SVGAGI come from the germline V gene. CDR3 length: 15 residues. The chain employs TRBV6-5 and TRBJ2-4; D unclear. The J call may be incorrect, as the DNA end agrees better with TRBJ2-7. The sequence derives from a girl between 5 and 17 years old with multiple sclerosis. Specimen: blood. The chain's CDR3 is CTSSYYGGGRNEQYF. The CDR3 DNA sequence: TGTACCAGCAGTTACTACGGCGGCGGCCGTAACGAGCAGTACTTC.